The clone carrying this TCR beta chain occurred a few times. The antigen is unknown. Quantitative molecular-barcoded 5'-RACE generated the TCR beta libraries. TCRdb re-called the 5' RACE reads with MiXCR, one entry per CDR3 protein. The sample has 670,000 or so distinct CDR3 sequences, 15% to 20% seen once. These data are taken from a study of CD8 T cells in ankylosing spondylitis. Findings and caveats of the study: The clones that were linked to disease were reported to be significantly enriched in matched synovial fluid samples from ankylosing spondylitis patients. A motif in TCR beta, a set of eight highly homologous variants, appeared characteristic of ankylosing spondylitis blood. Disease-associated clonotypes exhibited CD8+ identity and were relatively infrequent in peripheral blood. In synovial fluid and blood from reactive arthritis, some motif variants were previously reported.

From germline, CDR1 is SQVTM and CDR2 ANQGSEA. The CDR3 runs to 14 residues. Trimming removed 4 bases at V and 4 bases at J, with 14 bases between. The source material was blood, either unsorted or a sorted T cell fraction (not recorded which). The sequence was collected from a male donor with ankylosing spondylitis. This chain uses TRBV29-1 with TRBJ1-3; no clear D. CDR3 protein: CSVGTGQPGNTIYF. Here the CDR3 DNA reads TGCAGCGTTGGGACCGGGCAACCCGGAAACACCATATATTTT.